This T cell receptor (beta chain) stems from a study of OX40 agonist ivuxolimab in advanced cancers. Overall study context: Prior therapy, whether anti-PD-1, anti-PD-L1 or anti-CTLA-4, was allowed, and roughly 41% had some. General study results and limits: At 0.1 to 3.0 mg/kg, CD4+ and CD8+ blood T cells expanded clonally by week 6.

The assay was immunoSEQ multiplex PCR, and TCRdb's table has in-frame clones only and misses some. Of under 85,000 clones in the sample, roughly 84% were seen once. The CDR3 is 12 residues long. CDR1 and CDR2 (germline): MDHEN, SYDVKM. The V gene lost 8 bases and the J gene lost 5 bases, with 13 bases spanning the gap. Turning to this clone: The antigen is unknown.

The TCR comes from an adult with an advanced solid tumor such as melanoma, head and neck, liver or kidney cancer. This material consisted of CD4+ or CD8+ T cells sorted from blood, taken in a trial of the OX40 agonist ivuxolimab. J is TRBJ2-7 and V is TRBV28; no clear D. CDR3 sequence reads: CASLSTADEQYF. In DNA, the CDR3 is TGTGCCAGCCTCTCAACCGCGGACGAGCAGTACTTC.